The TCR beta chain described here comes from a study of blood T cell repertoires in COVID-19. Study-level information: Both acute and convalescent COVID-19 samples were obtained from the United States, Italy and Spain.

TCRdb's copy holds only in-frame clones and misses some; the assay was immunoSEQ multiplex PCR. The data hold 150,000 to 200,000 clones, with 88% observed a single time. V lost 6 bases and J lost 2, with 16 bases in between. The CDR3 has 15 residues. Germline assignment: CDR1 SNHLY and CDR2 FYNNEI. This clone was found once. Before being deemed recovered, Cohort 3 donors had two negative PCRs, clearance, or symptom resolution. This TCR was sampled from a woman in her late teens or twenties who had recovered from COVID-19. Sequencing input: PBMCs or T cells enriched from blood (not recorded which). The chain recombines TRBV2 with TRBJ2-5; possible D gene TRBD2, 5 bases. The CDR3 DNA follows: TGTGCCAGCAGACAAAGTCACGGGGATCAAGAGACCCAGTACTTC. Translated: CASRQSHGDQETQYF.